Listed below are T cell receptor beta chains from one sample, sequenced in a study of blood T cell repertoires in COVID-19. The data were produced by immunoSEQ multiplex PCR, yet TCRdb's version contains in-frame clones alone and is incomplete. This sample has 240,000 or so clones, with nearly 90% found just once. The sample comprised peripheral blood. These receptor sequences come from a woman aged 30 to 39 with acute or convalescent COVID-19. Both conserved end residues are part of each CDR3. Fields, in order: J gene, V gene, D gene, clone size, CDR3 DNA, CDR3 protein. D genes are given only for firm matches. Clone size is given for some rows only: seen once, a few or many times, or a class if the clone is expanded.

j_gene: TRBJ1-2; v_gene: TRBV6-5; d_gene: TRBD1; abundance: NA; CDR3nt: TGTGCCAGCAGTTTACAGGGGGCCGATGGCTACACCTTC; CDR3aa: CASSLQGADGYTF
j_gene: TRBJ2-1; v_gene: TRBV2; d_gene: NA; abundance: few; CDR3nt: TGTGCCAGCAGTACCCGCCCCTCGGGTGAGCAGTTCTTC; CDR3aa: CASSTRPSGEQFF
j_gene: TRBJ1-5; v_gene: TRBV11-2; d_gene: TRBD1; abundance: NA; CDR3nt: TGTGCCAGCAGCTACAGACAGGGTCAGCCCCAGCATTTT; CDR3aa: CASSYRQGQPQHF
j_gene: TRBJ1-2; v_gene: TRBV10-3; d_gene: NA; abundance: NA; CDR3nt: TGTGCCATCAGTGAGTCTGCGGATTTCTATGGCTACACCTTC; CDR3aa: CAISESADFYGYTF
j_gene: TRBJ1-1; v_gene: TRBV25-1; d_gene: NA; abundance: NA; CDR3nt: TGTGCCAGCACAGGCACCTACACTGAAGCTTTCTTT; CDR3aa: CASTGTYTEAFF
j_gene: TRBJ1-2; v_gene: TRBV10-3; d_gene: TRBD1; abundance: once; CDR3nt: TGTGCCATCAGTCCCGGGACAGGGAGTCATGGCTACACCTTC; CDR3aa: CAISPGTGSHGYTF
j_gene: TRBJ1-2; v_gene: TRBV27; d_gene: TRBD1; abundance: once; CDR3nt: TGTGCCAGCAGTTTAGCACAGGGGGGTGAAGGCTACACCTTC; CDR3aa: CASSLAQGGEGYTF
j_gene: TRBJ2-2; v_gene: TRBV29-1; d_gene: TRBD2; abundance: once; CDR3nt: TGCAGCGTTGAAGAAGCCCCGGGGAGGGGCGGGGAGCTGTTTTTT; CDR3aa: CSVEEAPGRGGELFF
j_gene: TRBJ2-7; v_gene: TRBV6-2/TRBV6-3; d_gene: TRBD2; abundance: NA; CDR3nt: TGTGCCAGCAGTAGGGCTAGCGGGAGAAGCGGCGTATGGTGGGAGCAGTACTTC; CDR3aa: CASSRASGRSGVWWEQYF
j_gene: TRBJ1-2; v_gene: TRBV6-5; d_gene: NA; abundance: few; CDR3nt: TGTGCCAGCAGTCCCGCGCCGGGAGGGTATGGCTACACCTTC; CDR3aa: CASSPAPGGYGYTF
j_gene: TRBJ2-5; v_gene: TRBV19; d_gene: NA; abundance: NA; CDR3nt: TGTGCCAGTAGTATACGACAATCACAAGAGACCCAGTACTTC; CDR3aa: CASSIRQSQETQYF
j_gene: TRBJ1-1; v_gene: TRBV5-4; d_gene: NA; abundance: NA; CDR3nt: TGTGCCAGCAGGCGAGGGGGGGTGAACACTGAAGCTTTCTTT; CDR3aa: CASRRGGVNTEAFF
j_gene: TRBJ1-1; v_gene: TRBV7-2; d_gene: TRBD1; abundance: NA; CDR3nt: TGTGCCAGCAGCCCGGACAGGGTGGCCACTGAAGCTTTCTTT; CDR3aa: CASSPDRVATEAFF
j_gene: TRBJ2-1; v_gene: TRBV19; d_gene: NA; abundance: NA; CDR3nt: TGTGCCAGTAGTTCGGAGAGGAGCTCCTACAATGAGCAGTTCTTC; CDR3aa: CASSSERSSYNEQFF
j_gene: TRBJ2-1; v_gene: TRBV6-5; d_gene: TRBD1; abundance: NA; CDR3nt: TGTGCCAGCAGTTACGGGGGGACAGGGCTCTACAATGAGCAGTTCTTC; CDR3aa: CASSYGGTGLYNEQFF
j_gene: TRBJ1-4; v_gene: TRBV15; d_gene: NA; abundance: NA; CDR3nt: TGTGCCACCAGCAGAGGGGCTGAGGGAAAACTGTTTTTT; CDR3aa: CATSRGAEGKLFF
j_gene: TRBJ2-1; v_gene: TRBV4-1; d_gene: NA; abundance: NA; CDR3nt: TGCGCCAGCAGCCAAGTGCAGGGACTTCATGAGCAGTTCTTC; CDR3aa: CASSQVQGLHEQFF
j_gene: TRBJ2-5; v_gene: TRBV6-5; d_gene: TRBD2; abundance: NA; CDR3nt: TGTGCCAGCAGTCCACTCCGCGGGAGTGGGGAGACCCAGTACTTC; CDR3aa: CASSPLRGSGETQYF
j_gene: TRBJ1-2; v_gene: TRBV11-3; d_gene: NA; abundance: once; CDR3nt: TGTGCCAGCAGCTTAGAAGCCCGGGACTATGGCTACACCTTC; CDR3aa: CASSLEARDYGYTF
j_gene: TRBJ2-5; v_gene: TRBV12-5; d_gene: TRBD2; abundance: NA; CDR3nt: TGTGCTAGTGGTTTGGTAGTCAGCGGGAGAGGTGAGACCCAGTACTTC; CDR3aa: CASGLVVSGRGETQYF
j_gene: TRBJ2-2; v_gene: TRBV7-3; d_gene: TRBD2; abundance: few; CDR3nt: TGTGCCAGCAGCTTAAAGTCACTAGCGGGAGGAGGGGGATCCGGGGAGCTGTTTTTT; CDR3aa: CASSLKSLAGGGGSGELFF
j_gene: TRBJ1-1; v_gene: TRBV7-9; d_gene: TRBD1; abundance: NA; CDR3nt: TGTGCCAGCAGCTTAGGACAGGGAGCTTTCTTT; CDR3aa: CASSLGQGAFF
j_gene: TRBJ2-3; v_gene: TRBV9; d_gene: TRBD2; abundance: NA; CDR3nt: TGTGCCAGCAGCGTAGAGGGTAGCGGGAGATCAGATACGCAGTATTTT; CDR3aa: CASSVEGSGRSDTQYF
j_gene: TRBJ2-7; v_gene: TRBV7-2; d_gene: TRBD1; abundance: NA; CDR3nt: TGTGCCAGCAGCATCCAAGGACAGGGTATGGACGAGCAGTACTTC; CDR3aa: CASSIQGQGMDEQYF
j_gene: TRBJ1-2; v_gene: TRBV9; d_gene: NA; abundance: NA; CDR3nt: TGTGCCAGCAGCTTCAGCCCTCGGGGATACTATGGCTACACCTTC; CDR3aa: CASSFSPRGYYGYTF
j_gene: TRBJ2-7; v_gene: TRBV5-1; d_gene: NA; abundance: NA; CDR3nt: TGCGCCAGCAGCCAACTACAGGGAACCTACGAGCAGTACTTC; CDR3aa: CASSQLQGTYEQYF
j_gene: TRBJ1-5; v_gene: TRBV7-2; d_gene: TRBD1; abundance: NA; CDR3nt: TGTGCCAGCAGCTTAAAAGGGGGCTATCAGCCCCAGCATTTT; CDR3aa: CASSLKGGYQPQHF
j_gene: TRBJ2-5; v_gene: TRBV6-2/TRBV6-3; d_gene: NA; abundance: NA; CDR3nt: TGTGCCAGCAGCCCCGGACTGGTTCAAGAGACCCAGTACTTC; CDR3aa: CASSPGLVQETQYF
j_gene: TRBJ1-2; v_gene: TRBV20-1; d_gene: TRBD1; abundance: NA; CDR3nt: TGCAGTGCTAGTGCAGGGGGCTATGGCTACACCTTC; CDR3aa: CSASAGGYGYTF
j_gene: TRBJ2-1; v_gene: TRBV7-9; d_gene: TRBD2; abundance: NA; CDR3nt: TGTGCCAGCAGCAAAGAGCGGGAGGGCCGGGTTAATGAGCAGTTCTTC; CDR3aa: CASSKEREGRVNEQFF
j_gene: TRBJ1-2; v_gene: TRBV24-1; d_gene: TRBD1; abundance: NA; CDR3nt: TGTGCCACCATCACAGGGGGAATGCTAGGGTCAGATGGCTACACCTTC; CDR3aa: CATITGGMLGSDGYTF
j_gene: TRBJ2-7; v_gene: TRBV11-2; d_gene: TRBD2; abundance: NA; CDR3nt: TGTGCCAGCAGCTCACGGGATAGCGGGAGGTACGAGCAGTACTTC; CDR3aa: CASSSRDSGRYEQYF
j_gene: TRBJ2-1; v_gene: TRBV10-2; d_gene: NA; abundance: NA; CDR3nt: TGCGCCAGCAGTCCGGGACACTACAATGAGCAGTTCTTC; CDR3aa: CASSPGHYNEQFF
j_gene: TRBJ1-2; v_gene: TRBV19; d_gene: NA; abundance: NA; CDR3nt: TGTGCCAGTAGCGAGGGTCTACATCATGGCTACACCTTC; CDR3aa: CASSEGLHHGYTF
j_gene: TRBJ2-1; v_gene: TRBV3-1/TRBV3-2; d_gene: TRBD2; abundance: NA; CDR3nt: TGTGCCAGCAGCCTGACTAGCGGGAGGGGCAAGGGTGAGCAGTTCTTC; CDR3aa: CASSLTSGRGKGEQFF
j_gene: TRBJ2-2; v_gene: TRBV2; d_gene: NA; abundance: NA; CDR3nt: TGTGCCAGCAGGGTCGGGATTGCGAACACCGGGGAGCTGTTTTTT; CDR3aa: CASRVGIANTGELFF
j_gene: TRBJ1-5; v_gene: TRBV5-6; d_gene: NA; abundance: NA; CDR3nt: TGTGCCAGCCGGTCCCCCCAGCATTTT; CDR3aa: CASRSPQHF
j_gene: TRBJ1-1; v_gene: TRBV21-1; d_gene: NA; abundance: NA; CDR3nt: TGTGCCAGCAGCAAAGGTGACAGGGGAGGACTGAACACTGAAGCTTTCTTT; CDR3aa: CASSKGDRGGLNTEAFF
j_gene: TRBJ2-1; v_gene: TRBV7-2; d_gene: NA; abundance: NA; CDR3nt: TGTGCCAGCAGTGGTAGCTCCTACAATGAGCAGTTCTTC; CDR3aa: CASSGSSYNEQFF
j_gene: TRBJ2-5; v_gene: TRBV5-1; d_gene: NA; abundance: NA; CDR3nt: TGCGCCAGCAGCTTGGGTTTGGGCAGCCAAGAGACCCAGTACTTC; CDR3aa: CASSLGLGSQETQYF
j_gene: TRBJ1-5; v_gene: TRBV27; d_gene: NA; abundance: NA; CDR3nt: TGTGCCAGCAGCCCGGTGGCAGGAGGTCAGCCCCAGCATTTT; CDR3aa: CASSPVAGGQPQHF
j_gene: TRBJ2-5; v_gene: TRBV10-2; d_gene: NA; abundance: once; CDR3nt: TGCGCCAGCTTCCCTAGGTCAGGACTCCAAGAGACCCAGTACTTC; CDR3aa: CASFPRSGLQETQYF